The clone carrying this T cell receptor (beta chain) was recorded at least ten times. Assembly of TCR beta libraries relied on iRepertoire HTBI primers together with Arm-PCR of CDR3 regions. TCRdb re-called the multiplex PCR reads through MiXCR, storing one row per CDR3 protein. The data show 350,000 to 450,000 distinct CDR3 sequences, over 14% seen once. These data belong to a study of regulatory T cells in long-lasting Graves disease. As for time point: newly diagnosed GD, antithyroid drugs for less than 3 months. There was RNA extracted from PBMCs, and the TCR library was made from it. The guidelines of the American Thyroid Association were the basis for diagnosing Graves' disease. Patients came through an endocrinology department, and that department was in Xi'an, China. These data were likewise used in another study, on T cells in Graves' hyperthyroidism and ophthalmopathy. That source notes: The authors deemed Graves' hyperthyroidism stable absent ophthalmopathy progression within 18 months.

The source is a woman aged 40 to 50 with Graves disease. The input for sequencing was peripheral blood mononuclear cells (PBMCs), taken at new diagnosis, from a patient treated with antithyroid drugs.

The DNA of the CDR3 is TGTGCCAGCAGCCAAGCCGACTTGGGCGAGCAGTTCTTC. Encoded protein: CASSQADLGEQFF. V and J are TRBV3-1 and TRBJ2-1, with unresolved D. Germline-derived CDR1 and CDR2 are LGHDT and YNNKEL (reference sequence). Trimming cost V 1 base and J 10 bases, with 11 bases left between them. The CDR3 covers 13 residues.